Listed below are T cell receptor beta chains from one sample, sequenced in a study of T cell responses to AZD1222 COVID-19 vaccine. Produced via immunoSEQ multiplex PCR; TCRdb's table is partial and in-frame only. Here the sample spans approximately 85,000 clones, around 85% being singletons. Sequencing used peripheral blood, obtained on day 0 of AZD1222 vaccination. The origin of the receptors is an adult in good health. Both conserved end residues are part of each CDR3. A D gene is named only where the DNA matches it firmly. The size field is filled for only some rows; it gives once, few, many or a size class.

CDR3aa,CDR3nt,j_gene,v_gene,abundance,d_gene
CASSVAGLHPRRNEQFF,TGTGCCAGCAGCGTGGCGGGGCTCCACCCAAGAAGGAATGAGCAGTTCTTC,TRBJ2-1,TRBV7-6,.,.
CASSPDSSSYNEQFF,TGTGCCAGCAGTCCGGACAGCAGCTCCTACAATGAGCAGTTCTTC,TRBJ2-1,TRBV6-4,.,.
CASSSVTGGAGYTF,TGTGCCAGCAGTTCCGTGACAGGGGGTGCTGGCTACACCTTC,TRBJ1-2,TRBV27,.,TRBD1
CAVHGTSGRGADTQYF,TGTGCCGTTCACGGGACTAGCGGGAGAGGCGCAGATACGCAGTATTTT,TRBJ2-3,TRBV28,.,TRBD2
CSANRAGELFF,TGCAGTGCTAACCGGGCCGGGGAGCTGTTTTTT,TRBJ2-2,TRBV20-1,.,.
CASSQRKDRTPGPQHF,TGTGCCAGTAGTCAACGAAAAGACCGAACCCCGGGGCCCCAGCATTTT,TRBJ1-5,TRBV19,.,.
CASSLTGGTEAFF,TGTGCCAGCAGCTTGACAGGGGGCACTGAAGCTTTCTTT,TRBJ1-1,TRBV7-8,few,TRBD1
CASSALAGQAYNEQFF,TGTGCCAGCAGTGCCTTGGCGGGGCAAGCCTACAATGAGCAGTTCTTC,TRBJ2-1,TRBV25-1,.,.
CASSQEKTYYNEQFF,TGCGCCAGCAGCCAAGAAAAGACATATTACAATGAGCAGTTCTTC,TRBJ2-1,TRBV4-3,.,.
CASSQSRTGFTEAFF,TGTGCCAGCAGCCAATCGAGGACAGGGTTCACTGAAGCTTTCTTT,TRBJ1-1,TRBV16,.,TRBD1
CASSLGGGSSYEQYF,TGTGCCAGCAGCTTAGGTGGAGGGAGCTCCTACGAGCAGTACTTC,TRBJ2-7,TRBV7-6,.,.
CASSEALPGQPQHF,TGTGCCAGCAGTGAAGCGCTTCCGGGTCAGCCCCAGCATTTT,TRBJ1-5,TRBV2,.,.
CAGGRETGWNEQYF,TGTGCCGGGGGGCGCGAGACAGGGTGGAACGAGCAGTACTTC,TRBJ2-7,TRBV6-5,.,.
CASSVVRGDYGYTF,TGTGCCAGCAGCGTAGTTAGGGGCGACTATGGCTACACCTTC,TRBJ1-2,TRBV9,.,.
CASSFLTSGTDTQYF,TGTGCCAGCAGTTTCCTGACTAGCGGCACAGATACGCAGTATTTT,TRBJ2-3,TRBV27,.,TRBD2
CASSAGQSSGANVLTF,TGTGCCAGCAGTGCCGGACAAAGCTCTGGGGCCAACGTCCTGACTTTC,TRBJ2-6,TRBV28,.,.
CAWTGGVGVYTF,TGTGCCTGGACAGGAGGGGTAGGGGTATACACCTTC,TRBJ1-2,TRBV30,few,.